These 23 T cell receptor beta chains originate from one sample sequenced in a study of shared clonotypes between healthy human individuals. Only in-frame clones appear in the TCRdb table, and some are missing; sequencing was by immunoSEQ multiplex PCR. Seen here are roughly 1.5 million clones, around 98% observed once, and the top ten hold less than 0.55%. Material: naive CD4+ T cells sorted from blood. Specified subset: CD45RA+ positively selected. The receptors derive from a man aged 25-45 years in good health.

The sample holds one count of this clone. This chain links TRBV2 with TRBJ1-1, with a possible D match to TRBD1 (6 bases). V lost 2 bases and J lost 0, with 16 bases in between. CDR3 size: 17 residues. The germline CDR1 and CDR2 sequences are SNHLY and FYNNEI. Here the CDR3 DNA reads TGTGCCAGCAGTGAATTGGGCTCGGGGGCTCTGAACACTGAAGCTTTCTTT. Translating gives CASSELGSGALNTEAFF.

The CDR3 region has the DNA TGTGCCAGCAGCCGGGACAATCACTACGAGCAGTACTTC. Translated, it gives CASSRDNHYEQYF. The genes are TRBV6-1 and TRBJ2-7, with D maybe TRBD1 (6 bases). The CDR3 length is 13 residues. Germline V CDR1 and CDR2: MNHNS, SASEGT. The ends were cut back, 6 bases at V and 3 bases at J, with 12 bases in the middle.

Here the CDR3 reads CASSGGTGNTEAFF. The CDR3 coding sequence is TGCGCCAGCAGTGGCGGAACTGGGAACACTGAAGCTTTCTTT. V is TRBV4-1 and J is TRBJ1-1; D remains ambiguous. Trimming took off 6 bases at V and 1 base at J, with 12 bases between the two ends. The CDR3 length is 14 residues. Germline V lookup: CDR1 MGHRA, CDR2 YSYEKL.

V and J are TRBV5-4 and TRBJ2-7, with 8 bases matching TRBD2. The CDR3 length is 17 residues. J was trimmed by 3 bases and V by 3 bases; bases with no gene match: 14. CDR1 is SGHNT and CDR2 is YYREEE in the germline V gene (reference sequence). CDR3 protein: CASSWPKSAGGVYEQYF. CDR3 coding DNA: TGTGCCAGCAGCTGGCCGAAATCGGCGGGAGGCGTCTACGAGCAGTACTTC. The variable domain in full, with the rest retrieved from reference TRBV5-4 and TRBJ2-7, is ETGVTQSPTHLIKTRGQQVTLRCSSQSGHNTVSWYQQALGQGPQFIFQYYREEENGRGNFPPRFSGLQFPNYSSELNVNALELDDSALYLCASSWPKSAGGVYEQYFGPGTRLTVT.

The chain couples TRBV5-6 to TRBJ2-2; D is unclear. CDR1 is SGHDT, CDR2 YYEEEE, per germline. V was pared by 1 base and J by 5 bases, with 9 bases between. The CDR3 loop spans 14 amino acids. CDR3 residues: CASSLFSRTGELFF. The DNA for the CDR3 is TGTGCCAGCAGCTTGTTTAGCAGAACCGGGGAGCTGTTTTTT. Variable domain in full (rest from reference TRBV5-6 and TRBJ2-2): DAGVTQSPTHLIKTRGQQVTLRCSPKSGHDTVSWYQQALGQGPQFIFQYYEEEERQRGNFPDRFSGHQFPNYSSELNVNALLLGDSALYLCASSLFSRTGELFFGEGSRLTVL.

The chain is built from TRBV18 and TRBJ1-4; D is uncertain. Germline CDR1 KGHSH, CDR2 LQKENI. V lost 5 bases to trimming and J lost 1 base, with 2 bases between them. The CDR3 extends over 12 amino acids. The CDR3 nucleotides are TGTGCCAGCTCAGTAACTAATGAAAAACTGTTTTTT. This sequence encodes CASSVTNEKLFF.

DNA for the CDR3: TGTGCCAGCAGATGGGGAGTATATAGCAATCAGCCCCAGCATTTT. Protein: CASRWGVYSNQPQHF. The J gene is TRBJ1-5, the V gene TRBV5-4; D remains ambiguous. This CDR3 contains 15 residues. Germline-derived CDR1 and CDR2 are SGHNT and YYREEE (reference sequence). V dropped 5 bases and J dropped 0 bases, with 12 bases sitting between them.

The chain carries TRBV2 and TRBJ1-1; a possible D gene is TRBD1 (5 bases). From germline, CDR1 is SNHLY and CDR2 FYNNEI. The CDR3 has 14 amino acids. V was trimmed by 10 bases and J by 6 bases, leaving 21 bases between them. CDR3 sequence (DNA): TGTGCCAACGCGAAGGGACTTCCTTCGGCTGAAGCTTTCTTT. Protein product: CANAKGLPSAEAFF.

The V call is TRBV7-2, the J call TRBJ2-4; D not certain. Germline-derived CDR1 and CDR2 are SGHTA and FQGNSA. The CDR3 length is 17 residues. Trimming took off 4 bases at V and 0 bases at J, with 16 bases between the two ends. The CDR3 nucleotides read TGTGCCAGCAGCTCCCCACCGGGTTATTTAGCCAAAAACATTCAGTACTTC. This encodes CASSSPPGYLAKNIQYF.

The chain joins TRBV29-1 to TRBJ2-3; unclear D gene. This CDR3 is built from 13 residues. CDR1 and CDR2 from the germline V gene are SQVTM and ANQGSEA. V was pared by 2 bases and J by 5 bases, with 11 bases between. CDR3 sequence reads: CSVERNVGDTQYF. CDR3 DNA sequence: TGCAGCGTTGAAAGGAACGTGGGAGATACGCAGTATTTT.

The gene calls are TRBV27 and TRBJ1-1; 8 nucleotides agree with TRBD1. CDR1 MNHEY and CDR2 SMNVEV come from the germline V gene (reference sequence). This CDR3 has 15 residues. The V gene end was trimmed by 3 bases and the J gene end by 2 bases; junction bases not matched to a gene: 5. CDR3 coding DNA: TGTGCCAGCAGTTTGGGGACAGGAAGAAACACTGAAGCTTTCTTT. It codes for CASSLGTGRNTEAFF.

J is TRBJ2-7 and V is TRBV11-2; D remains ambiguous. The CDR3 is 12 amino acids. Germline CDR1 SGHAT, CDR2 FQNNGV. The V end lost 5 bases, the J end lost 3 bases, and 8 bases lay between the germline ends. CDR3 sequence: CASSPRRYEQYF. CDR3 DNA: TGTGCCAGCAGCCCTAGGCGCTACGAGCAGTACTTC.

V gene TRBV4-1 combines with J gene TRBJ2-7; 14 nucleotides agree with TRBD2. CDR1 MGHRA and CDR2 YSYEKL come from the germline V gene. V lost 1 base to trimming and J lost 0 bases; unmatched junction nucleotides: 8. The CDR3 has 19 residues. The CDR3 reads CASSQGGLAGGTSSYEQYF. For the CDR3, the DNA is TGCGCCAGCAGCCAAGGTGGACTAGCGGGGGGAACCTCCTCCTACGAGCAGTACTTC.

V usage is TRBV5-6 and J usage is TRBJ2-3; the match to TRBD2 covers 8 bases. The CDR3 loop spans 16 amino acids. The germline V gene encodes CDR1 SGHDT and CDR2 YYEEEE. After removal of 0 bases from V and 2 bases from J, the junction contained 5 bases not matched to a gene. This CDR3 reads CASSLGIAGTTDTQYF. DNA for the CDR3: TGTGCCAGCAGCTTGGGTATAGCGGGAACCACAGATACGCAGTATTTT.

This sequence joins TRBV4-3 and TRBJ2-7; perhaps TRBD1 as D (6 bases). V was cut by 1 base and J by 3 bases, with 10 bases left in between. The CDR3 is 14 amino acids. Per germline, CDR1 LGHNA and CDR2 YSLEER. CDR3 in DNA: TGCGCCAGCAGCCAAGCACAGGGAGTCTACGAGCAGTACTTC. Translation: CASSQAQGVYEQYF.

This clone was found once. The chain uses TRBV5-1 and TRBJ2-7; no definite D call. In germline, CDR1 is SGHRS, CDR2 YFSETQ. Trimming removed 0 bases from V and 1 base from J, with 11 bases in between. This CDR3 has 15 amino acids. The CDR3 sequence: CASSLVIGLSYEQYF. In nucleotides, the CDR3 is TGCGCCAGCAGCTTGGTTATTGGGCTATCCTACGAGCAGTACTTC.

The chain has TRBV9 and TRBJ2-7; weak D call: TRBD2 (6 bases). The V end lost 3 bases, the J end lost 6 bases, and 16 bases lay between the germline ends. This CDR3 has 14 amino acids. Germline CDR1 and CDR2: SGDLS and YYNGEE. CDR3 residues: CASSETTGAAEQYF. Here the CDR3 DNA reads TGTGCCAGCAGCGAGACTACGGGAGCGGCCGAGCAGTACTTC.

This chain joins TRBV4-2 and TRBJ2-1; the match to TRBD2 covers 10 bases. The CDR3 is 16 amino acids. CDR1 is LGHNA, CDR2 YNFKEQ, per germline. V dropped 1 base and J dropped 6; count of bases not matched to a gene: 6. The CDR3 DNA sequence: TGTGCCAGCAGCCAAGTTCCTAGCGGGAGCGGCAATGAGCAGTTCTTC. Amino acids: CASSQVPSGSGNEQFF.

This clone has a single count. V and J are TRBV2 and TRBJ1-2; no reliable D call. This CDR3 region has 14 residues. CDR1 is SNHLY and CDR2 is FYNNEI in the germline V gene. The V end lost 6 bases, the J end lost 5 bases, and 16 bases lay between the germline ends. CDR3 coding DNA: TGTGCCAGCAGCATCCGAACCTCCGTATATGGCTACACCTTC. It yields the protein CASSIRTSVYGYTF.

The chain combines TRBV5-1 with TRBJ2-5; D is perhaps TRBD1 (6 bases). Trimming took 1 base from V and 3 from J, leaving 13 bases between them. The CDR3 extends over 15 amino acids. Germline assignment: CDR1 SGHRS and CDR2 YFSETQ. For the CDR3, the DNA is TGCGCCAGCAGCTTGCAAAACAGGGCGGAAGAGACCCAGTACTTC. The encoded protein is CASSLQNRAEETQYF.

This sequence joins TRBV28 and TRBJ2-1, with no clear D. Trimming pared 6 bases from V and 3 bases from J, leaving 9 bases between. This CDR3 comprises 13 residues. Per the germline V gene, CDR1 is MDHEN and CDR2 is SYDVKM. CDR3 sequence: CASSPILYNEQFF. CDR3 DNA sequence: TGTGCCAGCAGCCCAATTCTCTACAATGAGCAGTTCTTC.

The CDR3 spells CASRLAAGYGYTF. The CDR3 DNA reads as TGTGCCAGCAGACTAGCGGCAGGGTACGGCTACACCTTC. The V gene is TRBV28, the J gene TRBJ1-2; TRBD1 might be the D (5 bases). The CDR3 covers 13 residues. Germline CDR1 is MDHEN and CDR2 is SYDVKM. V lost 6 bases and J lost 8, with 16 bases in between.

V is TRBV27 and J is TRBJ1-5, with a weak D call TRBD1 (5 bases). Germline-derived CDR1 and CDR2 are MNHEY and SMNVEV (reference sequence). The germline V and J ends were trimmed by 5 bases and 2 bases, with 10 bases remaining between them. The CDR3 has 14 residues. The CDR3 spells CASSPLTGNQPQHF. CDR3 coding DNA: TGTGCCAGCAGTCCCTTGACAGGCAATCAGCCCCAGCATTTT.